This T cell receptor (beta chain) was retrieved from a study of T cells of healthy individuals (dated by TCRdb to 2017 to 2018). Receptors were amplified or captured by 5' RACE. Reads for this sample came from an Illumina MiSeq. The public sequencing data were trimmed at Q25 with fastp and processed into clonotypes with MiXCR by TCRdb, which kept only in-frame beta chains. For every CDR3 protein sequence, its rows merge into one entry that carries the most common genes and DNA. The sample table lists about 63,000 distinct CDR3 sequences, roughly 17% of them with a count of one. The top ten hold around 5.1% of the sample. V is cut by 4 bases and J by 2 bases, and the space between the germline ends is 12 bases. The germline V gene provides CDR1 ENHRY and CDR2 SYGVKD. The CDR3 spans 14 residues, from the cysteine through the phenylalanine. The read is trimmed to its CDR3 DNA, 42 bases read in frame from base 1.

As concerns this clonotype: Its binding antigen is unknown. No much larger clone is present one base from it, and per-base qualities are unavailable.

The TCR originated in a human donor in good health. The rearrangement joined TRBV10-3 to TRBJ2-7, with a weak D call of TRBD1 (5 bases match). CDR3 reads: CAISALTGTYEQYF. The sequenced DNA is TGTGCCATCAGTGCACTCACAGGTACCTACGAGCAGTACTTC.